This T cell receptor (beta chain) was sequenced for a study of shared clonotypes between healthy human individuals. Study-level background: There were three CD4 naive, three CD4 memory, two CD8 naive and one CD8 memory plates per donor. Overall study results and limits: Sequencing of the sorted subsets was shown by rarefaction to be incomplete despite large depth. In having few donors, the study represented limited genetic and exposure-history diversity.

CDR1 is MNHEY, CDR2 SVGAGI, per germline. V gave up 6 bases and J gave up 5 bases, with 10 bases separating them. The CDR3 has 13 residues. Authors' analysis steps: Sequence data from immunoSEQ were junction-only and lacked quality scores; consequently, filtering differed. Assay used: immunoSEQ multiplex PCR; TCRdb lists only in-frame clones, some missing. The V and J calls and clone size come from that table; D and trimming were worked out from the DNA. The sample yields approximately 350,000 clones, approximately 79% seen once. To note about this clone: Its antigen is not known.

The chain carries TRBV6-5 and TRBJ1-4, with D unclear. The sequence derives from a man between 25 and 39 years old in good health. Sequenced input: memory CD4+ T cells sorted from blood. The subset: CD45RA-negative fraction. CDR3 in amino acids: CASRSRMNEKLFF. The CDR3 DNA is TGTGCCAGCAGGTCCCGGATGAATGAAAAACTGTTTTTT.